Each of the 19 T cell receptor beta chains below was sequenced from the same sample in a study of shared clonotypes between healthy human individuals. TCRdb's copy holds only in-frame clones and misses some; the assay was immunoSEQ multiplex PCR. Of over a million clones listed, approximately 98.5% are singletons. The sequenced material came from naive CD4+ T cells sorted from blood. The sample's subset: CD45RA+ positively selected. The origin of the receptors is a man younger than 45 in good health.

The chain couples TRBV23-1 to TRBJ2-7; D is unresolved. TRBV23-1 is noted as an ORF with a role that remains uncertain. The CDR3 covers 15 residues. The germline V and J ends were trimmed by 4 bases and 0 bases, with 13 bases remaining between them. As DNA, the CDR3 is TGCGCCAGCAGTCTTGGCTCCATCAACTCCTACGAGCAGTACTTC. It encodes CASSLGSINSYEQYF.

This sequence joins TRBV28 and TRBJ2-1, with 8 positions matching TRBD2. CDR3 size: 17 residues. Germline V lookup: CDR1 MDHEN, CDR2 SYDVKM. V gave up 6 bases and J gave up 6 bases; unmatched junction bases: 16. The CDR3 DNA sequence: TGTGCCAGCAGCTCGACACTAGGGTGGACTAGCATCAATGAGCAGTTCTTC. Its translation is CASSSTLGWTSINEQFF.

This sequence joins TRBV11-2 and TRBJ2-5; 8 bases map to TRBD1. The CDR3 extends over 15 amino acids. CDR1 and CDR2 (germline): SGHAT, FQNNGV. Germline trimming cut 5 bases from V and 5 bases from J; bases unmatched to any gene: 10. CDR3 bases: TGTGCCAGCAGCACCCGGACAGGGCGGTGGGAGACCCAGTACTTC. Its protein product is CASSTRTGRWETQYF.

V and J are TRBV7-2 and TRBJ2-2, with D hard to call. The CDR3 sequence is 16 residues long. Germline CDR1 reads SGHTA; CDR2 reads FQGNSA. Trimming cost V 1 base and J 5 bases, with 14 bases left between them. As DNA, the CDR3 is TGTGCCAGCAGCTTAGGTGTTCCGCGGAGTACCGGGGAGCTGTTTTTT. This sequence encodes CASSLGVPRSTGELFF.

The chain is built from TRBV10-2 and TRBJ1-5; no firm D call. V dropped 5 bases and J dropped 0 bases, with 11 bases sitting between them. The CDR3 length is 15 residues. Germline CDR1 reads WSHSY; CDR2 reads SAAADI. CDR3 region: CASSYYKNSNQPQHF. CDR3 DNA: TGCGCCAGCAGTTATTACAAAAATAGCAATCAGCCCCAGCATTTT.

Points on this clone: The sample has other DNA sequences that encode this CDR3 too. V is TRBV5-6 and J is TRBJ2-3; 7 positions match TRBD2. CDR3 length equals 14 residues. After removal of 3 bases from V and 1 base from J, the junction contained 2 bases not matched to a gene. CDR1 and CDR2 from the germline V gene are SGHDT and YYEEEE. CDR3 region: CASSSTSGTDTQYF. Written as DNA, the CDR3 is TGTGCCAGCAGCTCCACTAGCGGCACAGATACGCAGTATTTT.

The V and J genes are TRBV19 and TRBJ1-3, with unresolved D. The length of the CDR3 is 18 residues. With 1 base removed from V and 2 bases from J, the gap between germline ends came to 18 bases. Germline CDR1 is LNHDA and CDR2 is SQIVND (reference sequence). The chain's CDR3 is CASSIAVLGASAGNTIYF. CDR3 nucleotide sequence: TGTGCCAGTAGTATAGCCGTCCTGGGAGCCTCAGCTGGAAACACCATATATTTT.

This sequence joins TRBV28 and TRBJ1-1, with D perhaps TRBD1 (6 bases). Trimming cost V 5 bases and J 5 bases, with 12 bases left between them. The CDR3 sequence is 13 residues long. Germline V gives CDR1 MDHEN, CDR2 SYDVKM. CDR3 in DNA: TGTGCCAGCAGTAGGGGGGGAGCGACTGAAGCTTTCTTT. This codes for CASSRGGATEAFF.

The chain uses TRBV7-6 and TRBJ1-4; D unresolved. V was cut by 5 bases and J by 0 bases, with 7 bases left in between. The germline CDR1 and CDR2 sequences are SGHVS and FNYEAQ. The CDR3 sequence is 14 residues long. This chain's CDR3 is CASSLEATNEKLFF. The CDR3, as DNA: TGTGCCAGCAGCCTGGAGGCAACTAATGAAAAACTGTTTTTT.

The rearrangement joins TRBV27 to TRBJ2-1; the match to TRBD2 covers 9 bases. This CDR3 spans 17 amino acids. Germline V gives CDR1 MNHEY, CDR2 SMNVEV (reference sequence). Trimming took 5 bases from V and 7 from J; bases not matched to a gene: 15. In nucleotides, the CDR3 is TGTGCCAGCAGTCCGTATCGCGGGACTAGCTCCTCAAATGAGCAGTTCTTC. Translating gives CASSPYRGTSSSNEQFF.

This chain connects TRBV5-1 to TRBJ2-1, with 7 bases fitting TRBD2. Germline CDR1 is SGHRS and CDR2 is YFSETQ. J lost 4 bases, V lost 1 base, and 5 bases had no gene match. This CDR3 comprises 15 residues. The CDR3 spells CASSLPSGNYNEQFF. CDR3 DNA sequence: TGCGCCAGCAGCTTGCCTAGCGGAAATTACAATGAGCAGTTCTTC.

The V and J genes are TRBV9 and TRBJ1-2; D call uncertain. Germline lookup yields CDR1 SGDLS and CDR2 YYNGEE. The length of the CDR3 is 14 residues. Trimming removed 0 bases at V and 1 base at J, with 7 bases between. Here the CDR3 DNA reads TGTGCCAGCAGCGTAGAAGGGTTTAACTATGGCTACACCTTC. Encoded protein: CASSVEGFNYGYTF.

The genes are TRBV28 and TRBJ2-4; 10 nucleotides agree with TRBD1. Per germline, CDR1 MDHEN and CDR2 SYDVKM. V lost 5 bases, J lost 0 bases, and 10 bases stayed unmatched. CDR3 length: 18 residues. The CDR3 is CASSAGTGVTLAKNIQYF. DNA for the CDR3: TGTGCCAGCAGTGCCGGGACAGGGGTTACACTAGCCAAAAACATTCAGTACTTC.

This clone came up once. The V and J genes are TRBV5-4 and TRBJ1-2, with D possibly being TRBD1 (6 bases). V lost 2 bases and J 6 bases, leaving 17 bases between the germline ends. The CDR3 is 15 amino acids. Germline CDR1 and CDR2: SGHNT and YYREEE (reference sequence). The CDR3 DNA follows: TGTGCCAGCAGCTTAGATAGGACAGAGGGCAATGGCTACACCTTC. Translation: CASSLDRTEGNGYTF.

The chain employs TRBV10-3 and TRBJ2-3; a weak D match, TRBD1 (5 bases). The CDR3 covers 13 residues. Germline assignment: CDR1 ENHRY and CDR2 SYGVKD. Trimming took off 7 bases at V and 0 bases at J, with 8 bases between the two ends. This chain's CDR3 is CAINRGSTDTQYF. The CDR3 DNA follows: TGTGCCATCAATAGGGGTAGCACAGATACGCAGTATTTT.

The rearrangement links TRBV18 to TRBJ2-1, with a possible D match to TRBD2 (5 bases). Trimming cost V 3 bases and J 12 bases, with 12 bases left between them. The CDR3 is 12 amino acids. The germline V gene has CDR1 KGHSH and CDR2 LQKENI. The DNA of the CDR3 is TGTGCCAGCTCACCGCCCCAAGAGGGGCAGTTCTTC. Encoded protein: CASSPPQEGQFF.

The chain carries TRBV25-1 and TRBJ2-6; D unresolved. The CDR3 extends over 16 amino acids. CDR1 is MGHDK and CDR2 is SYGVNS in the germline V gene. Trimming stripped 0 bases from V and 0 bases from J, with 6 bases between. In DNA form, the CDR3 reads TGTGCCAGCAGTGAATATGACCGCTCTGGGGCCAACGTCCTGACTTTC. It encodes CASSEYDRSGANVLTF. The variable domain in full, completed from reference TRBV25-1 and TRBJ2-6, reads EADIYQTPRYLVIGTGKKITLECSQTMGHDKMYWYQQDPGMELHLIHYSYGVNSTEKGDLSSESTVSRIRTEHFPLTLESARPSHTSQYLCASSEYDRSGANVLTFGAGSRLTVL.

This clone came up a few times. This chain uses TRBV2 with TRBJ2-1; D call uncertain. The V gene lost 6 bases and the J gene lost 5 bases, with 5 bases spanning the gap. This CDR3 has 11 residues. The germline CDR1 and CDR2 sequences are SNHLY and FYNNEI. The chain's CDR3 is CASRFDNEQFF. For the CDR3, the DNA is TGTGCCAGCAGATTCGACAATGAGCAGTTCTTC.

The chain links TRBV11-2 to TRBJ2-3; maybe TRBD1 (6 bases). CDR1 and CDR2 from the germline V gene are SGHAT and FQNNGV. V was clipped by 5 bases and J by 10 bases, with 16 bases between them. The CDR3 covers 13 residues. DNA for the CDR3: TGTGCCAGCAGCCTCCGACAGGATACCGCGCAGTATTTT. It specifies CASSLRQDTAQYF. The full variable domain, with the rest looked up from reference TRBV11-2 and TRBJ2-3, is EAGVAQSPRYKIIEKRQSVAFWCNPISGHATLYWYQQILGQGPKLLIQFQNNGVVDDSQLPKDRFSAERLKGVDSTLKIQPAKLEDSAVYLCASSLRQDTAQYFGPGTRLTVL.